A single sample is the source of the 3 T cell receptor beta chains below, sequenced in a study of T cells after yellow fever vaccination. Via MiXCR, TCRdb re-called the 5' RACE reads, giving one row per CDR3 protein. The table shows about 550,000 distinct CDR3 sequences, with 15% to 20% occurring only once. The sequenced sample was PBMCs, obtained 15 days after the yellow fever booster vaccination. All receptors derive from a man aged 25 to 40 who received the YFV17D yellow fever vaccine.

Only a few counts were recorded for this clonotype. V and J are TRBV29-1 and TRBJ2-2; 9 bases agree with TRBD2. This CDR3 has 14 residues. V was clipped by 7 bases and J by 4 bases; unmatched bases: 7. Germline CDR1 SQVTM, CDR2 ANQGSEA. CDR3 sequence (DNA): TGCAGCGCTTTGGGACTAGCTGGCACCGGGGAGCTGTTTTTT. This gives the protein CSALGLAGTGELFF.

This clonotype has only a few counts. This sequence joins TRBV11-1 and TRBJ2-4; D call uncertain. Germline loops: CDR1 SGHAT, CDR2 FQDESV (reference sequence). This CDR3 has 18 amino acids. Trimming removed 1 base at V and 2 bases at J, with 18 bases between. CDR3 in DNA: TGTGCCAGCAGCTTAGTCCAGCGCCGGTGGGGATCCAAAAACATTCAGTACTTC. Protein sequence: CASSLVQRRWGSKNIQYF.

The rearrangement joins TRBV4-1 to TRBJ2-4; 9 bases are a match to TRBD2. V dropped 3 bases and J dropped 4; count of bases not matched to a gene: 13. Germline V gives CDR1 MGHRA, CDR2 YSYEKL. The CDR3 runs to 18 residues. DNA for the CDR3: TGCGCCAGCAGCCAGCCAAGGCGGCTAGCGGGAAAGAAAAACATTCAGTACTTC. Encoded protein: CASSQPRRLAGKKNIQYF.